These T cell receptor beta chains were read from a single sample in a study of blood T cell repertoires in COVID-19. Using immunoSEQ multiplex PCR, the repertoire was profiled, and TCRdb retains in-frame clones only, with some absent. The sample has approximately 340,000 clones, 91% seen once. What was sequenced was PBMCs or T cells enriched from blood (not recorded which). The origin of the receptors is a woman aged 40 to 50 who had been exposed to COVID-19. Each CDR3 is given with its conserved first and last residue. D genes are given only for firm matches. Clone size is not always given. Where it is, it says once, few, many or a class for expanded clones.

v_call	j_call	clone_size	d_call	cdr3_nt	cdr3_aa
TRBV5-8	TRBJ1-2	NA	NA	TGTGCCAGCAGCTTGAAGTCTCACCGGGGTAGCTATGGCTACACCTTC	CASSLKSHRGSYGYTF
TRBV9	TRBJ2-1	NA	TRBD2	TGTGCCAGCAGCGTAGGCGGGAGTCTCTCCTACAATGAGCAGTTCTTC	CASSVGGSLSYNEQFF
TRBV6-2/TRBV6-3	TRBJ1-5	NA	NA	TGTGCCAGCAGTACAATCGGGAGCAATCAGCCCCAGCATTTT	CASSTIGSNQPQHF
TRBV5-4	TRBJ2-3	NA	NA	TGTGCCAGCAGCTCGGGTATTGCAGATACGCAGTATTTT	CASSSGIADTQYF
TRBV7-2	TRBJ2-3	NA	TRBD2	TGTGCCAGCAAGCGGGGGGGCCCGGATACGCAGTATTTT	CASKRGGPDTQYF
TRBV6-5	TRBJ2-7	NA	NA	TGTGCCAGCAGTTACGAGCGGGTAAAGCAGTACTTC	CASSYERVKQYF
TRBV5-1	TRBJ1-2	once	NA	TGCGCCAGCAGCTTGGATGGCCGGGGCACAGGGCCTTATGGCTACACCTTC	CASSLDGRGTGPYGYTF
TRBV11-3	TRBJ2-7	NA	TRBD2	TGTGCCAGCAGTTCACTAGCGGGAGTCTACGAGCAGTACTTC	CASSSLAGVYEQYF
TRBV11-3	TRBJ2-2	NA	NA	TGTGCCAGCAGCGCATGGGGGACACTGAACACCGGGGAGCTGTTTTTT	CASSAWGTLNTGELFF
TRBV7-9	TRBJ1-1	NA	TRBD1	TGTGCCAGCAGCTTCAGGACAGGGGCAAACACTGAAGCTTTCTTT	CASSFRTGANTEAFF
TRBV18	TRBJ1-5	once	TRBD1	TGTGCCAGCTCACCAGGGACAGGCGGTTATAGCAATCAGCCCCAGCATTTT	CASSPGTGGYSNQPQHF
TRBV4-1	TRBJ2-5	NA	TRBD1	TGCGCCAGCAGCCTCAGGGGGGAGACCCAGTACTTC	CASSLRGETQYF
TRBV27	TRBJ1-2	NA	NA	TGTGCCAGCAGTTCCCACCTCGGACAGAACTATGGCTACACCTTC	CASSSHLGQNYGYTF
TRBV9	TRBJ2-1	NA	NA	TGTGCCAGCAGCGTAGAAGGGGGTCCTGGCAATGAGCAGTTCTTC	CASSVEGGPGNEQFF
TRBV11-2	TRBJ2-3	NA	TRBD2	TGTGCCAGCAGCCTTGAGAAGCGGGGGGGCCGACAAGCGTCAGGTACGCAGTATTTT	CASSLEKRGGRQASGTQYF
TRBV6-5	TRBJ2-5	NA	NA	TGTGCCAGCAGTTATAACTTCGGGGTCCTGGAGACCCAGTACTTC	CASSYNFGVLETQYF
TRBV28	TRBJ1-1	NA	TRBD1	TGTGCCAGCAGAGCCGGACAGGGAAACACTGAAGCTTTCTTT	CASRAGQGNTEAFF
TRBV7-2	TRBJ2-3	NA	NA	TGTGCCAGCAGCCCGCCGAGGAGGGGACGGACAGATACGCAGTATTTT	CASSPPRRGRTDTQYF
TRBV11-2	TRBJ2-7	NA	NA	TGTGCCAGCAGCTACTTTTCTATATCAGGGAAAAACTACGAGCAGTACTTC	CASSYFSISGKNYEQYF
TRBV27	TRBJ2-1	NA	NA	TGTGCCAGCAGCCGGGCCGGGACTCGCTACAATGAGCAGTTCTTC	CASSRAGTRYNEQFF
TRBV24-1	TRBJ2-5	NA	NA	TGTGCCACCAGTGTAGGGGAAGAGACCCAGTACTTC	CATSVGEETQYF
TRBV6-4	TRBJ2-7	many	TRBD2	TGTGCCAGCAGTGCCACGGGAGGCCCCTACGAGCAGTACTTC	CASSATGGPYEQYF
TRBV3-1/TRBV3-2	TRBJ2-5	NA	NA	TGTGCCAGCAGCCCCGGGAGCGCCACCTCGTACTTC	CASSPGSATSYF
TRBV2	TRBJ1-3	NA	NA	TGTGCCAGCAGTGAATGGCTAGAACTGACTAGCTCTGGAAACACCATATATTTT	CASSEWLELTSSGNTIYF
TRBV14	TRBJ2-5	NA	NA	TGTGCCAGCAGCCAATATAACTGGTTTCTAGGAGAGACCCAGTACTTC	CASSQYNWFLGETQYF
TRBV7-8	TRBJ1-5	NA	TRBD1	TGTGCCAGCAGCTCGTTCGGGACAGGCGGAAATCAGCCCCAGCATTTT	CASSSFGTGGNQPQHF
TRBV5-6	TRBJ1-4	NA	NA	TGTGCCAGCAGCTTGGCCCTAGGCCCAGAAAAACTGTTTTTT	CASSLALGPEKLFF
TRBV30	TRBJ2-4	NA	NA	TGTGCCTGGAGTGTGCAGGGTAACATTCAGTACTTC	CAWSVQGNIQYF
TRBV24-1	TRBJ2-5	NA	TRBD1	TGTGCCACCAGCCAGGTCCGATTAAACAGGGGCTCGGGAGAGACCCAGTACTTC	CATSQVRLNRGSGETQYF
TRBV5-1	TRBJ2-1	once	TRBD2	TGCGCCAGCAGCAGTACTAGCGGGGGGCCCCTCCATGAGCAGTTCTTC	CASSSTSGGPLHEQFF
TRBV6-5	TRBJ1-1	NA	NA	TGTGCCAGTTCCCGAGGCGACACTGAAGCTTTCTTT	CASSRGDTEAFF
TRBV5-1	TRBJ1-2	NA	NA	TGCGCCAGCAGCTTAGGCTCTAACTGGGGGCGAAACGTAGATGGCTACACCTTC	CASSLGSNWGRNVDGYTF
TRBV5-1	TRBJ1-1	NA	NA	TGCGCCAGCAGCTTCGCAGGGATGACTGAAGCTTTCTTT	CASSFAGMTEAFF
TRBV27	TRBJ2-7	NA	TRBD2	TGTGCCAGCTGGCCCCGGGGGGTCGATTACGAGCAGTACTTC	CASWPRGVDYEQYF
TRBV5-5	TRBJ2-1	NA	TRBD2	TGTGCCAGCAGCTTGAGGGTAGCGGGAGGTTTGGATGAGCAGTTCTTC	CASSLRVAGGLDEQFF
TRBV5-8	TRBJ2-5	NA	NA	TGTGCCAGCAGCTTGTGGGGGCTACAAGAGACCCAGTACTTC	CASSLWGLQETQYF